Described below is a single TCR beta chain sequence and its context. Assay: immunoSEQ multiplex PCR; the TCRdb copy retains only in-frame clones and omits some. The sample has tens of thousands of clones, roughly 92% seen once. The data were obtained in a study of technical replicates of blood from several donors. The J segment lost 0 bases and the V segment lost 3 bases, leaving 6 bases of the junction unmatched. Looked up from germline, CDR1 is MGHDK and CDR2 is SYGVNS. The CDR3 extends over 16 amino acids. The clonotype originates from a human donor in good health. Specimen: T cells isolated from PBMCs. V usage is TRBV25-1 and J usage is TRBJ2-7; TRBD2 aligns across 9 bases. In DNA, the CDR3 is TGTGCCAGCAGTGAGTATGGACTAGCGACCTCCTACGAGCAGTACTTC. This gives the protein CASSEYGLATSYEQYF.